The clone carrying this TCR beta chain appeared many times. The data originate from a study of T-cell reconstitution after alpha-beta-depleted transplantation in children. Unique molecular identifiers were incorporated during preparation of the TCRbeta library. From the PCR reads, TCRdb called clonotypes with MiXCR, one entry per CDR3 protein. This sample has more than 400,000 distinct CDR3 sequences, with about an eighth found just once. The material sequenced was PBMCs, mostly from graft donor cells, taken 180 days after TCRalphabeta/CD19-depleted stem cell transplant. The sequence was obtained from a female patient aged 2-9 years who had a stem cell transplant for aplastic anemia, so the T cells may come from the graft donor.

The CDR3 here is CASSLARHGTQYF. Here the CDR3 DNA reads TGTGCCAGCAGCTTAGCACGCCATGGGACCCAGTACTTC. V is TRBV7-2 and J is TRBJ2-5; no reliable D call. Trimming cost V 0 bases and J 7 bases, with 9 bases left between them. The CDR3 runs to 13 residues. Germline CDR1 and CDR2: SGHTA and FQGNSA.